This T cell receptor (beta chain) is drawn from a study of technical replicates of blood from several donors. This clone was observed once. The method was immunoSEQ multiplex PCR; TCRdb's version includes in-frame clones alone and lacks a portion of them. The profile covers 62,000 or so clones, with more than 70% appearing a single time and around 4.9% taken by the ten largest. V lost 2 bases and J lost 3; bases outside the gene matches: 3. Per germline, CDR1 MGHRA and CDR2 YSYEKL. This CDR3 region has 16 residues. This sequence joins TRBV4-1 and TRBJ2-1, with 11 bases aligning to TRBD2. This TCR came from a human donor in good health. Some clones in this sample may be carry-over from other donors' samples. Sequencing was done on a sample of PBMCs. This CDR3 is CASSQLGTSGYNEQFF. CDR3 DNA sequence: TGCGCCAGCAGCCAACTCGGGACTAGCGGCTACAATGAGCAGTTCTTC.